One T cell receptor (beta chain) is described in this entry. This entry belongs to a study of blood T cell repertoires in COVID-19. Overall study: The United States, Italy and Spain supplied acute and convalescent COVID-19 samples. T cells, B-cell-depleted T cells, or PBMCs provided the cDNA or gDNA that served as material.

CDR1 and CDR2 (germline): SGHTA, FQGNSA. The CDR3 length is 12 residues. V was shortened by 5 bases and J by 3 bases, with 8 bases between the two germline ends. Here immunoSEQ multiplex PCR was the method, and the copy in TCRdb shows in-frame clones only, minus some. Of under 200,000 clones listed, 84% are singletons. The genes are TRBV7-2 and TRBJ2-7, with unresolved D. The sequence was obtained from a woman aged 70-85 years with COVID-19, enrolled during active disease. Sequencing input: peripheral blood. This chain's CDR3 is CASSLLCYEQYV. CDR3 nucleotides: TGTGCCAGCAGCCTTCTTTGCTACGAGCAGTACGTC.